These 29 T cell receptor beta chains originate from one sample sequenced in a study of Tregs in tolerant kidney transplant recipients. The table came from immunoSEQ multiplex PCR; TCRdb's copy has only in-frame clones and leaves some out. The sample contains about 52,000 clones, roughly nine tenths of which appear only once. Related graft donors supplied nonmyeloablative bone marrow transplants, and mixed chimerism was transient. Sequenced material: CD8+ T cells from blood (PBMCs), taken 24 months after the transplant. These receptor sequences come from a human patient who received a combined kidney and bone marrow transplant. Some T cells may arise from the graft donor.

The V gene is TRBV9, the J gene TRBJ2-7, with D perhaps matching TRBD1 (5 bases). Trimming shortened V by 0 bases and J by 7 bases, and 11 bases separated the two germline ends. The V gene's germline CDR1 is SGDLS and CDR2 YYNGEE. The length of the CDR3 is 13 residues. The CDR3 DNA is TGTGCCAGCAGCGTAGTTACCAAGGGGGAGCAGTACTTC. Amino acids: CASSVVTKGEQYF.

This chain connects TRBV21-1 to TRBJ1-5. TRBV21-1 corresponds to a pseudogene. The CDR3 loop spans 14 amino acids. CDR3 loop: CATTELRGNQPQHF. For the CDR3, the DNA is TGTGCCACTACCGAGCTGAGGGGCAATCAGCCCCAGCATTTT.

On this clone: Other DNA sequences in the same sample also yield this CDR3. The V and J genes are TRBV4-1 and TRBJ2-7; TRBD1 matches 9 bases. Germline values: CDR1 MGHRA, CDR2 YSYEKL. Trimming at V came to 1 base and at J to 5 bases, leaving 3 bases not matched to a gene. The CDR3 runs to 14 residues. The CDR3 DNA sequence: TGCGCCAGCAGCCAAGCGGGACAGGGCGACGAGCAGTACTTC. It is translated as CASSQAGQGDEQYF.

The gene calls are TRBV7-3 and TRBJ2-3, with 8 positions matching TRBD2. Germline CDR1 is SGHTA and CDR2 is FQGTGA. The CDR3 sequence is 15 residues long. The junction had 8 bases not matched to a gene; V was cut back by 5 bases and J by 4 bases. CDR3 in DNA: TGTGCCAGCAGCCCGGGACTAGAAAGCCCAGATACGCAGTATTTT. Translated, it gives CASSPGLESPDTQYF.

The J gene is TRBJ1-2, the V gene TRBV7-9, with TRBD1 matching over 7 bases. Germline loops: CDR1 SEHNR, CDR2 FQNEAQ (reference sequence). The CDR3 consists of 17 residues. V shed 1 base and J 0 bases; nucleotides not matched to a gene: 8. This CDR3 reads CASSLDAGTAANYGYTF. CDR3 in DNA: TGTGCCAGCAGCTTAGACGCTGGGACAGCAGCTAACTATGGCTACACCTTC.

This chain uses TRBV5-1 with TRBJ2-7; D perhaps matches TRBD2 (6 bases). Between the trimmed V and J ends, which lost 0 bases and 3 bases, there was a span of 10 bases. The CDR3 sequence is 14 residues long. Germline V gene sequence: CDR1 SGHRS, CDR2 YFSETQ. CDR3 sequence: CASSLAGGIYEQYF. The DNA for the CDR3 is TGCGCCAGCAGCTTGGCCGGGGGTATCTACGAGCAGTACTTC.

J is TRBJ2-7 and V is TRBV5-6, with a possible D match to TRBD1 (6 bases). CDR3 length: 13 amino acids. V was pared by 4 bases and J by 2 bases, with 10 bases between. Germline assignment: CDR1 SGHDT and CDR2 YYEEEE. CDR3 amino acids: CASSQGSAYEQYF. In DNA form, the CDR3 reads TGTGCCAGCAGCCAGGGGTCAGCCTACGAGCAGTACTTC.

For this clone: Mismatch with germline at one junction end may stem from a read error. Other DNA sequences in the same sample also yield this CDR3. V and J are TRBV7-6 and TRBJ1-6; 10 bases match TRBD1. Germline V gene sequence: CDR1 SGHVS, CDR2 FNYEAQ. The CDR3 spans 16 residues. This CDR3 is CASSPTGGQYNSPLHF. CDR3 in DNA: TGTGCCAGCAGCCCGACAGGGGGCCAATATAATTCCCCCCTCCACTTT.

DNA of the CDR3: TGTGCCAGCAGCCAAGATGGACTAGCAGGGGGGGAGCTGTTTTTT. Its protein product is CASSQDGLAGGELFF. The chain uses TRBV4-2 and TRBJ2-2, with 8 bases aligning to TRBD2. The CDR3 length is 15 residues. The germline V gene encodes CDR1 LGHNA and CDR2 YNFKEQ. Losses at the gene ends were 0 bases for V and 8 bases for J; bases not matched to a gene: 5.

This clone was seen a single time. The J gene is TRBJ2-7, the V gene TRBV14; 12 positions agree with TRBD2. V lost 4 bases and J lost 6; bases outside the gene matches: 7. CDR1 and CDR2 from the germline V gene are SGHDN and FVKESK. The CDR3 sequence is 15 residues long. The CDR3 reads CASSRRLAGDGEQYF. The CDR3 region has the DNA TGTGCCAGCAGCCGTAGACTAGCGGGAGATGGCGAGCAGTACTTC.

In its sample, this clone was seen a few times. This chain joins TRBV19 and TRBJ2-7, with 9 bases aligning to TRBD1. The germline V gene has CDR1 LNHDA and CDR2 SQIVND (reference sequence). CDR3 length equals 16 residues. With V trimmed by 6 bases and J by 5 bases, 14 bases remained unmatched. The CDR3 reads CASRSKPGTGFDEQYF. Written as DNA, the CDR3 is TGTGCCAGTAGATCCAAACCCGGGACAGGGTTCGACGAGCAGTACTTC. Using reference TRBV19 and TRBJ2-7 for the parts outside the CDR3, the full variable domain is DGGITQSPKYLFRKEGQNVTLSCEQNLNHDAMYWYRQDPGQGLRLIYYSQIVNDFQKGDIAEGYSVSREKKESFPLTVTSAQKNPTAFYLCASRSKPGTGFDEQYFGPGTRLTVT.

This clone was seen a single time. The V gene is TRBV29-1, the J gene TRBJ2-7; 8 nucleotides match TRBD1. The CDR3 has 12 residues. V lost 6 bases and J lost 2; bases outside the gene matches: 3. The V gene's germline CDR1 is SQVTM and CDR2 ANQGSEA. In DNA form, the CDR3 reads TGCAGCGTCGGACAGGGTGCCTACGAGCAGTACTTC. Translated, it gives CSVGQGAYEQYF.

The rearrangement uses TRBV29-1 and TRBJ1-4; 7 bases fit TRBD1. Germline assignment: CDR1 SQVTM and CDR2 ANQGSEA. V shed 1 base, J shed 12 bases, and the junction held 8 bases outside the gene matches. This CDR3 is built from 13 residues. In nucleotides, the CDR3 is TGCAGCGTTGAAGTGACAGGGTTGATAGAACTGTTTTTT. This translates into CSVEVTGLIELFF.

The chain recombines TRBV11-2 with TRBJ1-1; unclear D gene. The CDR3 covers 12 residues. Trimming pared 5 bases from V and 3 bases from J, leaving 7 bases between. Germline values: CDR1 SGHAT, CDR2 FQNNGV. This CDR3 reads CASSPHYTEAFF. CDR3 DNA: TGTGCCAGCAGCCCTCACTACACTGAAGCTTTCTTT.

The rearrangement joins TRBV7-6 to TRBJ1-1; D might be TRBD1 (5 bases). The germline V and J ends were trimmed by 5 bases and 0 bases, with 22 bases remaining between them. The CDR3 is 18 residues long. The V gene's germline CDR1 is SGHVS and CDR2 FNYEAQ. The CDR3 DNA sequence: TGTGCCAGCAGCCCCCTGGCGGGGGTCCAAAGTATGAACACTGAAGCTTTCTTT. Its protein product is CASSPLAGVQSMNTEAFF.

The chain joins TRBV6-6 to TRBJ2-2; D uncertain. The length of the CDR3 is 13 residues. V was cut by 2 bases and J by 6 bases, with 7 bases left in between. From germline, CDR1 is MNHNY and CDR2 SVGAGI (reference sequence). Here the CDR3 reads CASSYGSPGELFF. CDR3 coding DNA: TGTGCCAGCAGTTACGGTAGCCCCGGGGAGCTGTTTTTT.

The CDR3, as DNA: TGTGCCAGCAGCTTAACAGGGGGCGGTCAGCCCCAGCATTTT. Amino acid sequence: CASSLTGGGQPQHF. The chain is built from TRBV11-2 and TRBJ1-5; TRBD1 matches 9 bases. Trimming removed 2 bases from V and 6 bases from J; junction bases left unmatched: 2. Germline CDR1 SGHAT, CDR2 FQNNGV. The CDR3 is 14 residues long.

The genes are TRBV6-5 and TRBJ1-2; TRBD1 aligns across 8 bases. This CDR3 has 15 residues. Per the germline V gene, CDR1 is MNHEY and CDR2 is SVGAGI. V lost 1 base, J lost 5 bases, and 6 bases stayed unmatched. DNA of the CDR3: TGTGCCAGCAGTTACTTCAGGGGGCCAGGGTATGGCTACACCTTC. Translated, it gives CASSYFRGPGYGYTF.

V is TRBV7-8 and J is TRBJ2-7; possible D gene TRBD2, 5 bases. The V gene's germline CDR1 is SGHVS and CDR2 FQNEAQ. This CDR3 is 15 amino acids long. The V end lost 0 bases, the J end lost 0 bases, and 9 bases lay between the germline ends. DNA for the CDR3: TGTGCCAGCAGCTTAGCGGACTCGCGCTCCTACGAGCAGTACTTC. Residues: CASSLADSRSYEQYF.

The rearrangement links TRBV9 to TRBJ1-2, with D perhaps TRBD1 (6 bases). V lost 0 bases and J 4 bases, leaving 13 bases between the germline ends. The CDR3 length is 15 residues. Per the germline V gene, CDR1 is SGDLS and CDR2 is YYNGEE. CDR3 in DNA: TGTGCCAGCAGCGTAGAGGCAGGGGTGTTCTATGGCTACACCTTC. It yields the protein CASSVEAGVFYGYTF.

The CDR3 spells CASSLPSGGPEGPTDTQYF. DNA of the CDR3: TGTGCCAGCAGTTTACCTAGCGGGGGGCCGGAAGGACCCACAGATACGCAGTATTTT. V usage is TRBV28 and J usage is TRBJ2-3, with 11 bases aligning to TRBD2. V was pared by 2 bases and J by 2 bases, with 12 bases of the junction left unmatched. Germline values: CDR1 MDHEN, CDR2 SYDVKM. This CDR3 has 19 residues.

This chain joins TRBV9 and TRBJ2-3; 14 bases are shared with TRBD2. The V and J ends lost 4 bases and 1 base, in that order; junction bases with no gene match: 8. This CDR3 is 18 amino acids long. Germline CDR1 reads SGDLS; CDR2 reads YYNGEE. CDR3 DNA: TGTGCCAGCAGCCTCGGGACTAGCGGGAGATTGGGCACAGATACGCAGTATTTT. Protein sequence: CASSLGTSGRLGTDTQYF.

The J gene is TRBJ1-2, the V gene TRBV7-9; a weak D match, TRBD1 (5 bases). Germline CDR1 SEHNR, CDR2 FQNEAQ (reference sequence). The CDR3 totals 14 residues. V lost 1 base and J lost 2, with 8 bases in between. In DNA, the CDR3 is TGTGCCAGCAGCTTAGTGGGGGGGAACTATGGCTACACCTTC. Its translation is CASSLVGGNYGYTF.

The chain joins TRBV9 to TRBJ1-2, with D uncertain. Trimming took 7 bases from V and 0 from J, leaving 7 bases between them. The CDR3 has 12 residues. Germline V gene data show CDR1 as SGDLS and CDR2 as YYNGEE. The CDR3 is CASRQTNYGYTF. The CDR3 DNA follows: TGTGCCAGCCGACAAACTAACTATGGCTACACCTTC.

With regard to this clone: One junction end does not reproduce the germline sequence, and a read error may be involved. CDR3 amino acids: CASSSTDKEQFF. The CDR3 DNA reads as TGTGCCAGCAGCTCCACGGACAAAGAGCAGTTCTTC. The V and J genes are TRBV9 and TRBJ2-1; possible D gene TRBD1, 5 bases. This CDR3 has 12 amino acids. Germline CDR1 and CDR2: SGDLS and YYNGEE.

The gene calls are TRBV9 and TRBJ2-3; 9 positions agree with TRBD2. Germline V gene sequence: CDR1 SGDLS, CDR2 YYNGEE. V lost 0 bases to trimming and J lost 4 bases; unmatched junction nucleotides: 6. The CDR3 totals 16 residues. The DNA for the CDR3 is TGTGCCAGCAGCGTAGAAGGCGGGGGGGTCGCAGATACGCAGTATTTT. This encodes CASSVEGGGVADTQYF.

As for this clone: Other DNA sequences in the same sample also yield this CDR3. This sequence joins TRBV19 and TRBJ1-2, with 9 bases lining up with TRBD1. The germline CDR1 and CDR2 sequences are LNHDA and SQIVND (reference sequence). J was trimmed by 0 bases and V by 2 bases; bases with no gene match: 10. This CDR3 region has 18 residues. The CDR3 nucleotides are TGTGCCAGTAGTATAAGGGACAGGGCCACCTACACTAACTATGGCTACACCTTC. It specifies CASSIRDRATYTNYGYTF.

The chain has TRBV27 and TRBJ2-7; 11 bases line up with TRBD2. The germline gives CDR1 MNHEY, CDR2 SMNVEV (reference sequence). The V and J ends lost 6 bases and 1 base, in that order; junction bases with no gene match: 8. There are 16 residues in the CDR3. CDR3 coding DNA: TGTGCCAGCAGCCGAGGGACTAGCGGAAGGTCCTACGAGCAGTACTTC. Protein product: CASSRGTSGRSYEQYF.

The chain joins TRBV27 to TRBJ1-2; TRBD1 aligns across 7 bases. Germline values: CDR1 MNHEY, CDR2 SMNVEV (reference sequence). CDR3 length: 13 amino acids. J gave up 3 bases and V 3 bases, and 1 base lay outside the gene matches. The CDR3 region has the DNA TGTGCCAGCAGTTTTGGACAGGACTATGGCTACACCTTC. This sequence encodes CASSFGQDYGYTF.